This T cell receptor beta chain stems from a study of CD8+CD57+ T cells in acquired aplastic anemia (dated by TCRdb to 2016 to 2018). With regard to the full study: On average, sorted CD4+ and CD8+ cells yielded about 3 ug of extracted DNA, with a range of about 0.17 to 27.4 ug. CD8+CD57+ expansion was defined as frequency above the mean frequency observed in healthy subjects.

There are a few counts of this clonotype. Which antigen it targets is not known. The record has no base qualities; no much larger clone is one base away. V is shortened by 3 bases, J by 5 bases, and the region joining them spans 12 bases. According to the germline V gene, CDR1 reads SGDLS and CDR2 reads YYNGEE. The CDR3 runs 15 residues from the cysteine to the phenylalanine. The only DNA kept is the CDR3, 45 bases in frame from the first base. Flow cytometry had shown CD8+CD57+ cell expansion in the patients selected for sequencing. Every patient had a diagnosis of severe acquired aplastic anemia based on International Study of Aplastic Anemia and Agranulocytosis and Camitta criteria. At the time blood was sampled, none of the patients had received any therapy. In this study, sorted CD4+ and CD8+ T cells from the blood of healthy subjects and of severe aplastic anemia patients had their TCR repertoires deep-sequenced. Patients were enrolled in the USA under clinicaltrials.gov protocols 00001620, 01623167, 00001397, 00071045, 00081523 and 00961064. Ficoll-Paque density gradient centrifugation was used to isolate peripheral blood mononuclear cells. Before DNA was extracted, CD4+ and CD8+ T cells were sorted using either FACS or magnetic beads.

General conclusions and limits of the study: Although roughly 29 CD8+ CDR3 sequences were shared by patients and controls, these sequences appeared highly expressed in patients and within the immunodominant clones of patients. No significant difference in CD8+ Simpson's diversity was found between patients and healthy controls (P=0.060).

TCR beta VDJ combination and CDR3 sequence profiling used genomic DNA as the template. An Illumina HiSeq 2000 was the platform used for TCR repertoire sequencing. In the paper's pipeline: Repertoire assessment relied on Simpson's diversity index, CDR3 size and DJ length profiles, and TRBV/TRBJ rearrangement plots. Whichever DNA sequence was most abundant in the deep sequencing data was defined as the immunodominant clone. CDR3 amino acid sequences were checked for sharing across subjects and were also compared against the VDJdb database and published repertoires. The public sequencing data were trimmed at Q25 with fastp and processed into clonotypes with MiXCR by TCRdb, which kept only in-frame beta chains. CDR3 protein duplicates are merged, each entry listing the most common genes and DNA. TCRdb's processing, not the authors', yielded these V and J calls. This sample comprises 75,000 to 100,000 distinct CDR3 sequences, roughly two thirds of them detected only once. The top ten clonotypes cover 60% to 80% of the sample.

The TCR sequence derives from a human donor with aplastic anemia. Sample: sorted CD4+, CD8+, or CD8+CD57+ T cells (not recorded which) from PBMCs. This chain is built from TRBV9 and TRBJ1-6, with no D gene named confidently. The CDR3 protein is CASSAFRDNNSPLHF. In nucleotide form, the sequence is TGTGCCAGCAGCGCCTTCCGGGATAATAATTCACCCCTCCACTTT. Joined to the reference TRBV9 and TRBJ1-6 proteins, this CDR3 gives the full variable domain: DSGVTQTPKHLITATGQRVTLRCSPRSGDLSVYWYQQSLDQGLQFLIQYYNGEERAKGNILERFSAQQFPDLHSELNLSSLELGDSALYFCASSAFRDNNSPLHFGNGTRLTVT.